This T cell receptor beta chain was obtained from a study of blood T cell repertoires in COVID-19. The repertoire was sequenced with immunoSEQ multiplex PCR; TCRdb's copy has only in-frame clones and lacks some. The profile shows about 99,000 clones, roughly 84% of them singletons. The CDR3 is 14 residues long. Trimming pared 5 bases from V and 9 bases from J, leaving 19 bases between. Per germline, CDR1 SGHTA and CDR2 FQGNSA. This clone was detected a few times. The sample taken for sequencing was peripheral blood. This clonotype was obtained from a woman aged 55-69 years in a cohort sampled during active or convalescent COVID-19. The rearrangement uses TRBV7-2 and TRBJ1-1; D might be TRBD1 (5 bases). CDR3 sequence (DNA): TGTGCCAGCAGCCTTCCAGAAAATAGGGGAAAAGCTTTCTTT. It specifies CASSLPENRGKAFF.